Following are 26 T cell receptor beta chains from one sample sequenced in a study of cytomegalovirus exposure and HLA in healthy donors. Researchers ran the PCR with 60 Vbeta and 13 Jbeta primers. Assay used: immunoSEQ multiplex PCR; TCRdb lists only in-frame clones, some missing. This sample has about 160,000 clones, with approximately 70% found just once. The specimen was PBMCs. The source is a man aged 18 to 29 in good health and CMV-seropositive.

This clone has a handful of counts. V usage is TRBV7-8 and J usage is TRBJ1-6; no firm D call. Germline V CDR1 and CDR2: SGHVS, FQNEAQ. This CDR3 spans 13 amino acids. V was pared by 7 bases and J by 2 bases, with 6 bases between. The CDR3 DNA reads TGTGCCAGCACTCGGGCCTATAATTCACCCCTCCACTTT. Amino acid sequence: CASTRAYNSPLHF. The full variable domain, completed using reference TRBV7-8 and TRBJ1-6, is GAGVSQSPRYKVAKRGQDVALRCDPISGHVSLFWYQQALGQGPEFLTYFQNEAQLDKSGLPSDRFFAERPEGSVSTLKIQRTQQEDSAVYLCASTRAYNSPLHFGNGTRLTVT.

The chain is built from TRBV29-1 and TRBJ2-7; D might be TRBD1 (7 bases). Germline loops: CDR1 SQVTM, CDR2 ANQGSEA. The CDR3 runs to 13 residues. The CDR3 nucleotides are TGCAGGGGGAGTCACAGGGGACTGGGCGAGCAGTACGTC. It encodes CRGSHRGLGEQYV.

The V gene is TRBV10-1, the J gene TRBJ2-7, with 12 bases fitting TRBD2. The CDR3 runs 14 residues. Germline assignment: CDR1 WNHNN and CDR2 SYGVQD (reference sequence). The CDR3 DNA sequence: TGCGCCAGCAGTGAGACCCGACCTAGCGGGAGGGCCCACGTC. It translates to CASSETRPSGRAHV.

Here the CDR3 reads CASREGQAGIKPQHF. In nucleotides, the CDR3 is TGTGCCAGCAGAGAGGGACAGGCGGGTATCAAACCCCAGCATTTT. The chain combines TRBV2 with TRBJ1-5; 8 bases match TRBD1. From germline, CDR1 is SNHLY and CDR2 FYNNEI. The CDR3 is 15 amino acids. J was trimmed by 10 bases and V by 6 bases; bases with no gene match: 14. Using reference TRBV2 and TRBJ1-5 for the parts outside the CDR3, the full variable domain is EPEVTQTPSHQVTQMGQEVILRCVPISNHLYFYWYRQILGQKVEFLVSFYNNEISEKSEIFDDQFSVERPDGSNFTLKIRSTKLEDSAMYFCASREGQAGIKPQHFGDGTRLSIL.

This clone was seen more than once but under ten times. This sequence joins TRBV13 and TRBJ2-1, with 9 bases matching TRBD2. This CDR3 spans 17 amino acids. The V gene's germline CDR1 is PRHDT and CDR2 FYEKMQ (reference sequence). The junction had 7 bases not matched to a gene; V was cut back by 1 base and J by 3 bases. CDR3 residues: CASSLDYGAGGYNEQFF. The CDR3 DNA is TGTGCCAGCAGCTTAGACTATGGAGCGGGAGGCTACAATGAGCAGTTCTTC.

This sequence joins TRBV4-2 and TRBJ1-5; 7 nucleotides agree with TRBD1. The CDR3 length is 16 residues. Trimming removed 5 bases from V and 6 bases from J; junction bases left unmatched: 13. Germline V lookup: CDR1 LGHNA, CDR2 YNFKEQ. Here the CDR3 DNA reads TGTGCCAGCAGCTCCAGCAACAGGGGCGAGGGTCAGCCCCAGCATTTT. It codes for CASSSSNRGEGQPQHF.

The V and J genes are TRBV9 and TRBJ2-3, with D tentatively TRBD2 (7 bases). CDR1 and CDR2 from the germline V gene are SGDLS and YYNGEE. V lost 3 bases and J 10 bases, leaving 15 bases between the germline ends. The CDR3 sequence is 13 residues long. The CDR3 here is CASSGGRGAAQYF. Here the CDR3 DNA reads TGTGCCAGCAGCGGCGGACGGGGGGCGGCGCAGTATTTT.

The chain couples TRBV6-1 to TRBJ1-5; tentatively, D is TRBD1 (5 bases). This CDR3 spans 14 amino acids. Trimming took off 5 bases at V and 4 bases at J, with 12 bases between the two ends. CDR1 MNHNS and CDR2 SASEGT come from the germline V gene. CDR3: CASSKGTENQPQHF. CDR3 coding DNA: TGTGCCAGCAGTAAAGGGACTGAAAATCAGCCCCAGCATTTT.

This clone was recorded a few times. The chain links TRBV6-4 to TRBJ2-2, with 9 bases that match TRBD1. The CDR3 covers 14 residues. Unmatched junction bases numbered 5, after V lost 6 bases and J lost 6 bases. Per germline, CDR1 MRHNA and CDR2 SNTAGT. The CDR3 DNA follows: TGTGCCAGCAGCCGGGACAGGGTACCCGGGGAGCTGTTTTTT. Protein product: CASSRDRVPGELFF.

The chain has TRBV7-9 and TRBJ2-7; tentatively, D is TRBD2 (6 bases). Per the germline V gene, CDR1 is SEHNR and CDR2 is FQNEAQ (reference sequence). Trimming left V 7 bases short and J 6 bases short, with 13 bases between. The CDR3 is made up of 12 amino acids. CDR3 in amino acids: CASNAGRGEQYV. CDR3 DNA sequence: TGTGCCAGCAATGCAGGGCGGGGCGAGCAGTACGTC.

The gene calls are TRBV7-2 and TRBJ1-2; D unclear. Between the trimmed V and J ends, which lost 3 bases and 1 base, there was a span of 6 bases. Germline V gene data show CDR1 as SGHTA and CDR2 as FQGNSA. CDR3 length: 13 residues. Written as DNA, the CDR3 is TGTGCCAGCAGCTTCGGGGTTAACTATGGCTACACCTTC. Protein product: CASSFGVNYGYTF. The complete variable domain, with remaining parts taken from reference TRBV7-2 and TRBJ1-2, reads GAGVSQSPSNKVTEKGKDVELRCDPISGHTALYWYRQSLGQGLEFLIYFQGNSAPDKSGLPSDRFSAERTGGSVSTLTIQRTQQEDSAVYLCASSFGVNYGYTFGSGTRLTVV.

The CDR3 region has the DNA TGTGCCAGTAGTATCAGTCCCGGGGGAGGTCAGCCCCAGCATTTT. Residues: CASSISPGGGQPQHF. The chain joins TRBV19 to TRBJ1-5; the D gene is possibly TRBD1 (5 bases). From germline, CDR1 is LNHDA and CDR2 SQIVND (reference sequence). Trimming pared 3 bases from V and 6 bases from J, leaving 15 bases between. The CDR3 totals 15 residues.

The chain employs TRBV7-8 and TRBJ1-2, with D possibly TRBD1 on 5 matching bases. This CDR3 is built from 16 residues. V was shortened by 1 base and J by 8 bases, with 20 bases between the two germline ends. Per germline, CDR1 SGHVS and CDR2 FQNEAQ. The CDR3 bases are TGTGCCAGCAGCTTAGAGGTTGCAGGGAGGTCGGGAGGCTACACCTTC. The encoded protein is CASSLEVAGRSGGYTF.

This clone showed up just a few times. V is TRBV6-1 and J is TRBJ2-3; 9 nucleotides agree with TRBD2. The CDR3 runs 15 residues. With V trimmed by 3 bases and J by 3 bases, 4 bases remained unmatched. Per germline, CDR1 MNHNS and CDR2 SASEGT. Written as DNA, the CDR3 is TGTGCCAGCAGTGATATAGCGGGGGAGACAGATACGCAGTATTTT. Residues: CASSDIAGETDTQYF.

This clone was detected only a few times. The rearrangement uses TRBV5-1 and TRBJ1-2; D unclear. Trimming took 4 bases from V and 4 from J, leaving 17 bases between them. The CDR3 contains 15 residues. Germline V lookup: CDR1 SGHRS, CDR2 YFSETQ. The CDR3 loop is CASSRRGEATYGYTF. As DNA, the CDR3 is TGCGCCAGCAGCCGACGAGGTGAAGCAACCTATGGCTACACCTTC. Full variable domain (missing parts from reference TRBV5-1 and TRBJ1-2): KAGVTQTPRYLIKTRGQQVTLSCSPISGHRSVSWYQQTPGQGLQFLFEYFSETQRNKGNFPGRFSGRQFSNSRSEMNVSTLELGDSALYLCASSRRGEATYGYTFGSGTRLTVV.

The chain is built from TRBV5-1 and TRBJ1-2; D gene uncertain. The CDR3 has 15 amino acids. Per the germline V gene, CDR1 is SGHRS and CDR2 is YFSETQ. Trimming removed 4 bases from V and 0 bases from J, with 13 bases in between. The CDR3: CASSRAAGTNYGYTF. In DNA form, the CDR3 reads TGCGCCAGCAGCAGGGCAGCGGGCACTAACTATGGCTACACCTTC.

The CDR3 is CSVAGGRGFLGTEAFF. The CDR3 bases are TGCAGCGTTGCCGGGGGGAGGGGGTTTCTCGGCACTGAAGCTTTCTTT. The V and J genes are TRBV29-1 and TRBJ1-1, with D perhaps TRBD1 (6 bases). Germline V CDR1 and CDR2: SQVTM, ANQGSEA. V dropped 4 bases and J dropped 4 bases, with 22 bases sitting between them. The CDR3 spans 16 residues.

The chain joins TRBV30 to TRBJ2-5; 9 nucleotides agree with TRBD1. The V gene's germline CDR1 is GTSNPN and CDR2 SVGIG (reference sequence). The length of the CDR3 is 15 residues. The V gene end was trimmed by 8 bases and the J gene end by 2 bases; junction bases not matched to a gene: 12. CDR3 protein: CALQQNGQGQETQYF. In DNA, the CDR3 is TGTGCCCTACAACAAAACGGACAGGGGCAAGAGACCCAGTACTTC.

This chain connects TRBV27 to TRBJ1-5; 9 nucleotides agree with TRBD1. The germline V gene encodes CDR1 MNHEY and CDR2 SMNVEV (reference sequence). V trimming: 8 bases; J trimming: 3 bases; junction bases outside the gene matches: 8. There are 15 residues in the CDR3. The CDR3: CASWSGQGNNQPQHF. The CDR3 DNA follows: TGTGCCAGCTGGTCCGGACAGGGGAACAATCAGCCCCAGCATTTT.

This rearrangement joins TRBV20-1 to TRBJ1-2; D is unresolved. There are 11 residues in the CDR3. Trimming removed 3 bases at V and 6 bases at J, with 8 bases between. Germline CDR1 and CDR2: DFQATT and SNEGSKA (reference sequence). CDR3 region: CSARAGDGYTF. CDR3 coding DNA: TGCAGTGCTAGGGCCGGGGATGGCTACACCTTC.

Here the CDR3 reads CASSPRIGGGNGNTIYF. The CDR3, as DNA: TGTGCCAGCTCCCCCAGGATTGGCGGGGGCAATGGAAACACCATATATTTT. The chain uses TRBV18 and TRBJ1-3, with a tentative D call TRBD1 (6 bases). Germline V gives CDR1 KGHSH, CDR2 LQKENI. V was trimmed by 6 bases and J by 3 bases, leaving 21 bases between them. The CDR3 consists of 17 residues.

The V gene is TRBV7-3, the J gene TRBJ1-2; 7 bases fit TRBD1. This CDR3 contains 13 residues. Per the germline V gene, CDR1 is SGHTA and CDR2 is FQGTGA. V trimming: 5 bases; J trimming: 5 bases; junction bases outside the gene matches: 5. CDR3 amino acids: CASSPDREYGYTF. The CDR3 DNA reads as TGTGCCAGCAGCCCAGACAGGGAATATGGCTACACCTTC.

This clone was counted once. This chain links TRBV28 with TRBJ1-1; D is undetermined. Trimming stripped 6 bases from V and 1 base from J, with 12 bases between. The CDR3 covers 14 residues. Germline V gene lookup returns CDR1 MDHEN and CDR2 SYDVKM. CDR3 in amino acids: CASSSPVANTEAFF. The CDR3 region has the DNA TGTGCCAGCAGCTCTCCCGTGGCGAACACTGAAGCTTTCTTT.

The chain is built from TRBV6-1 and TRBJ1-2, with no clear D. V shed 1 base and J shed 7 bases, with 7 bases lying between them. CDR1 is MNHNS, CDR2 SASEGT, per germline. There are 12 residues in the CDR3. DNA for the CDR3: TGTGCCAGCAGTGAAGGACCGGGTGGCTACACCTTC. This sequence encodes CASSEGPGGYTF.

Regarding this clone: One end of the junction varies from germline; a read error may be responsible. The chain employs TRBV5-6 and TRBJ1-2; D ambiguous. The germline V gene encodes CDR1 SGHDT and CDR2 YYEEEE. This CDR3 comprises 12 residues. CDR3: CASTRGNNGYTF. The CDR3 nucleotides are TGTGCCAGCACCCGGGGTAACAATGGCTACACCTTC.

The chain carries TRBV7-9 and TRBJ1-6, with D tentatively TRBD1 (6 bases). Germline V CDR1 and CDR2: SEHNR, FQNEAQ (reference sequence). The CDR3 length is 14 residues. Between the trimmed V and J ends, which lost 4 bases and 5 bases, there was a span of 9 bases. The CDR3 loop reads CASSSQGDNSPLHF. CDR3 nucleotides: TGTGCCAGCAGCTCACAGGGCGATAATTCACCCCTCCACTTT.